Sequencing of this T cell receptor (beta chain) was carried out in a study of HIV-infected patients and healthy controls (dated by TCRdb to the mid-2010s). As for the study more broadly: The question the study tested was whether immune perturbation and reconstitution could be captured by deep TCR repertoire sequencing of small blood samples from HIV patients. The research as a whole found: Alpha-chain CDR3s from MAIT cells appeared at high frequency in healthy controls but were severely depleted in HIV+ repertoires. Significantly different mean usage between HIV-infected patients and controls was observed for eight alpha and eight beta V genes. The observed differences in diversity were not explained by the slight differences in age and sex profiles between the study cohorts. Only sixteen HIV-infected individuals were processed, which the authors considered a major limit on how widely the findings apply. Size-matched repertoire data did not replicate the apparent post-therapy recovery of the Gini index in HIV-infected patients. Healthy control repertoires showed roughly threefold more distinct CDR3s and higher Shannon diversity than untreated HIV+ repertoires. HLA typing of donors was not performed in the study. Pairing of alpha and beta chains was not determined in the samples. During therapy, a significant decrease in frequency was seen for HIV-associated CDR3s, whereas no significant change was found for CMV-associated CDR3s, although most of them became more frequent. Significantly higher mean Gini indices were seen in HIV-infected repertoires than in controls, possibly reflecting oligoclonality. Sequencing depth was restricted by the use of whole blood, which also prevented the dynamics of distinct T-cell subpopulations from being separated. Unequal numbers of distinct sequences between patients and controls complicated comparisons, and size-matching overweighted rare events from HIV-infected data. More CDR3s were shared between individuals among healthy controls than among HIV+ patients, as measured by Jaccard index and by the count of highly shared sequences.

SuperScript III was used to reverse transcribe 500 ng RNA with primers targeting the alpha and beta constant regions. Separate libraries for the alpha and beta chains were generated through chain-specific third strand synthesis that incorporated multiplexing indices. The protocol used a single primer pair to amplify all rearrangements within a chain, which avoided primer bias, and attached molecular barcodes to each cDNA molecule. Purified cDNA was ligated with T4 RNA Ligase 1 onto a 5' RACE adapter bearing a random hexamer and the SP2 sequencing primer site. With slow temperature ramps used to favor optimal annealing, second strand synthesis was primed from the SP2 site with Phusion polymerase. Each molecule's 12-nucleotide barcode consisted of two random hexamer sequences, both added before amplification and joined together. P5 and P7 adapter elements plus a second index were added in a short first PCR, which was followed by an approximately 21-cycle amplification PCR with P5s and P7 primers. Libraries received roughly 26 PCR cycles in total, were quantified on a Qubit, sized on a Bioanalyzer, and diluted to roughly 4 nM. The normalized libraries were sequenced on an Illumina MiSeq using 2 x 250 paired-end kits. Reverse transcription reactions were cleaned up on MinElute columns and eluted into roughly 9.8 ul Tris-Cl. A 1:1 ratio of AMPure XP beads was used to clean the adapter ligations after they had run for around 20 hours at 16 degrees C. The paper's processing steps were these. Demultiplexed FASTQ files were processed with a modified Decombinator that output V, J, insert and barcode information. Sequences that shared a barcode but differed from the dominant sequence were discarded as errors, and original cDNA molecules were estimated by counting barcodes clustered at Levenshtein distance 3. For downstream analyses, the R packages ineq, vegan, igraph and RCytoscape were used, along with IMGT nomenclature and CDR3 definitions. V gene usage was calculated across distinct sequences, with every TCR tallied a single time to avoid skew from clonal expansion. Similarity networks connected unique CDR3 amino acid sequences within a donor whenever two sequences differed by a single Levenshtein edit. Published HIV-specific CDR3s (approximately 84 alpha, some 670 beta) and CMV-specific CDR3s (approximately 13 alpha, a few hundred beta) were assembled and queried against the repertoires. It was shown by random subsampling to size-matched repertoires that the decreased diversity of patients was not caused by their lower sequence numbers. TCRdb redid the processing of the public reads, applying fastp at Q25 and MiXCR, and retained in-frame beta chains. Rows with a matching CDR3 protein are joined into one entry that keeps the most common DNA and genes. The V and J calls and clone size are TCRdb's, not the authors'. This sample has more than 10,000 distinct CDR3 sequences in its table, and approximately 10% of those were observed once. The top ten hold roughly 6% of the sample.

Whole blood was used without cell fractionation, so the repertoire reflected all unsorted peripheral T cells. Ten uninfected healthy donors were sampled as controls, and about 40% of these ten donors were sampled twice two to three months apart. For RNA extraction, about 2.7 ml of peripheral blood was collected into Tempus tubes. Residual genomic DNA was removed with the TURBO-DNase kit and globin mRNA was depleted with GLOBINclear. In the germline V gene, CDR1 corresponds to SGHDT and CDR2 to YYEEEE. Its CDR3 holds 16 amino acids, cysteine through phenylalanine. Solely the CDR3 DNA is kept, with 48 bases framed from the first base. Trimmed from V: 4 bases; trimmed from J: 2 bases; junction bases lacking a gene match: 11. Regarding this clonotype: It has no known antigen specificity. The record has no base qualities; no much larger clone is one base away.

The sequence links TRBV5-6 to TRBJ1-1, with 7 middle bases fitting TRBD1. The sequencing sample was made of blood. The TCR comes from an adult in good health. The DNA reads as follows: TGTGCCAGCAGCACGACAGGGCGTACATCAAACACTGAAGCTTTCTTT. Protein translation: CASSTTGRTSNTEAFF. The CDR3 plus the reference TRBV5-6 and TRBJ1-1 genes for the other parts give the full variable domain: DAGVTQSPTHLIKTRGQQVTLRCSPKSGHDTVSWYQQALGQGPQFIFQYYEEEERQRGNFPDRFSGHQFPNYSSELNVNALLLGDSALYLCASSTTGRTSNTEAFFGQGTRLTVV.